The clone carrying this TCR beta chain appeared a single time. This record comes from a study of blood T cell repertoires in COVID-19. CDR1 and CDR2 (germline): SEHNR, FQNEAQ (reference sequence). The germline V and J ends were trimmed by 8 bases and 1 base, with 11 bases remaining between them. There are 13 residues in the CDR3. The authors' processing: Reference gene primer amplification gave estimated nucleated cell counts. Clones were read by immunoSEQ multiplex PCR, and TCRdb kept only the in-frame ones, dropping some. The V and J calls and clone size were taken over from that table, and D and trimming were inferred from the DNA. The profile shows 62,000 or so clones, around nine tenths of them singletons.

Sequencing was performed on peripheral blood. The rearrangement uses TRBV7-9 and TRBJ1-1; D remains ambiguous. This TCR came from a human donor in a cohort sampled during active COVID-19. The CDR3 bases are TGTGCCAGCCGCCTAGGCGGGAACACTGAAGCTTTCTTT. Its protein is CASRLGGNTEAFF.